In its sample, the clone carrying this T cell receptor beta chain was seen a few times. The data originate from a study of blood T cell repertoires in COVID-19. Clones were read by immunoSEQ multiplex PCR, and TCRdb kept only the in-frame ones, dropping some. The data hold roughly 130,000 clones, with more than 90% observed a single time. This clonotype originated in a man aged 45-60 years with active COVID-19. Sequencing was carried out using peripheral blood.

This CDR3 is CASRRLAGDQETQYF. The CDR3 nucleotides read TGTGCCAGCAGGAGACTAGCGGGAGATCAAGAGACCCAGTACTTC. This chain connects TRBV11-2 to TRBJ2-5, with 12 bases aligning to TRBD2. Germline values: CDR1 SGHAT, CDR2 FQNNGV. The CDR3 totals 15 residues. After removal of 6 bases from V and 2 bases from J, the junction contained 4 bases not matched to a gene. The full variable domain, rest sourced from reference TRBV11-2 and TRBJ2-5, is EAGVAQSPRYKIIEKRQSVAFWCNPISGHATLYWYQQILGQGPKLLIQFQNNGVVDDSQLPKDRFSAERLKGVDSTLKIQPAKLEDSAVYLCASRRLAGDQETQYFGPGTRLLVL.